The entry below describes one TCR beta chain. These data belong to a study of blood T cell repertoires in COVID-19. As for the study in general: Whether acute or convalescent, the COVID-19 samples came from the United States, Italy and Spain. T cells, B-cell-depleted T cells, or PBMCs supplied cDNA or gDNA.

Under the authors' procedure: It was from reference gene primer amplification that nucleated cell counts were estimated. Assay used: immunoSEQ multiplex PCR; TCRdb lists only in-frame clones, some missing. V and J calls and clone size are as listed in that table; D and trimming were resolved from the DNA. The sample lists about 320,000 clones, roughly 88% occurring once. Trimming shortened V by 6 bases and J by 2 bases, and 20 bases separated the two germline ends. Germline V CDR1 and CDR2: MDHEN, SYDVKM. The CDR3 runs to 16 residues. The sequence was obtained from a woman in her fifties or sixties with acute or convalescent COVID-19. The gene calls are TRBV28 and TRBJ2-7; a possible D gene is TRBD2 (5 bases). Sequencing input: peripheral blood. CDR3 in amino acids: CASSPREDLETYEQYF. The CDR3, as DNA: TGTGCCAGCAGCCCTCGAGAGGACTTAGAAACCTACGAGCAGTACTTC.